The clone carrying this T cell receptor beta chain was counted only a few times. The antigen remains unidentified. CDR3 length equals 13 residues. V lost 2 bases and J lost 6, with 11 bases in between. Germline values: CDR1 SGHDN, CDR2 FVKESK. The record originates from a study of cytomegalovirus exposure and HLA in healthy donors. Study-level points and caveats: Rare TCR sequences dominated, though some public TCRs recurred in many donors.

A multiplex PCR was run with 60 Vbeta primers and 13 Jbeta primers. Libraries were prepared by immunoSEQ multiplex PCR; TCRdb keeps only in-frame clonotypes and omits some of them. The sample yields more than 95,000 clones, over 70% seen once. The chain has TRBV14 and TRBJ2-7; perhaps TRBD1 as D (6 bases). Material for sequencing was PBMCs. This TCR was sampled from a man aged 50 or older in good health and CMV-seropositive. CDR3 sequence (DNA): TGTGCCAGCAGCCAACGAGAACAGGGCGAGCAGTACTTC. Amino acids: CASSQREQGEQYF.